These 22 T cell receptor beta chains were sequenced from one sample in a study of shared clonotypes between healthy human individuals. It was CD45RO-negative cells, positively selected for CCR7, that made up naive CD8 cells, with terminally differentiated effector memory CD45RA+ cells excluded. The assay was immunoSEQ multiplex PCR, and TCRdb's table has in-frame clones only and misses some. The sample lists about 2.1 million clones; around 93% were seen once. Sequencing input: naive CD8+ T cells from PBMCs. These receptors came from a man aged 18 to 29 in good health. Some clones in this sample may be carry-over from other donors' samples.

In its sample, this clone was seen once. The V and J genes are TRBV30 and TRBJ2-5, with TRBD1 as a possible D gene (6 bases). Matching the DNA end better, TRBJ2-7 makes the J call doubtful. The CDR3 has 13 residues. Germline CDR1 is GTSNPN and CDR2 is SVGIG (reference sequence). The CDR3 sequence is CAWGRDTVYEQYF. Written as DNA, the CDR3 is TGTGCCTGGGGCCGGGACACCGTCTACGAGCAGTACTTC.

The chain is built from TRBV27 and TRBJ2-6, with D possibly called TRBD1 or TRBD2 (5 bases each). This CDR3 spans 17 amino acids. Between the trimmed V and J ends, which lost 6 bases and 4 bases, there was a span of 19 bases. Germline CDR1 MNHEY, CDR2 SMNVEV (reference sequence). The CDR3 DNA reads as TGTGCCAGCAGCAAAGTTCGGGGACCCTCCGGGGCCAACGTCCTGACTTTC. Its translation is CASSKVRGPSGANVLTF. The full variable domain, rest sourced from reference TRBV27 and TRBJ2-6, is EAQVTQNPRYLITVTGKKLTVTCSQNMNHEYMSWYRQDPGLGLRQIYYSMNVEVTDKGDVPEGYKVSRKEKRNFPLILESPSPNQTSLYFCASSKVRGPSGANVLTFGAGSRLTVL.

The chain joins TRBV25-1 to TRBJ2-7; TRBD2 aligns across 9 bases. Germline V CDR1 and CDR2: MGHDK, SYGVNS. V was clipped by 5 bases and J by 3 bases; unmatched bases: 8. The CDR3 is made up of 15 amino acids. The CDR3: CASSPSWREGYEQYF. Written as DNA, the CDR3 is TGTGCCAGCAGTCCTTCGTGGCGGGAGGGCTACGAGCAGTACTTC.

Turning to this clone: Other DNA sequences of this sample code for an identical CDR3. The chain has TRBV4-1 and TRBJ2-7, with D perhaps matching TRBD1 or TRBD2 (5 bases each). The CDR3 totals 14 residues. Germline V gives CDR1 MGHRA, CDR2 YSYEKL. V was trimmed by 1 base and J by 0 bases, leaving 7 bases between them. The CDR3 loop is CASSQVGTSYEQYF. Written as DNA, the CDR3 is TGCGCCAGCAGCCAAGTCGGGACCTCCTACGAGCAGTACTTC.

This rearrangement joins TRBV6-1 to TRBJ1-6; D might be TRBD1 (6 bases). Germline values: CDR1 MNHNS, CDR2 SASEGT. Trimming removed 2 bases at V and 10 bases at J, with 15 bases between. The CDR3 spans 15 residues. The CDR3 DNA is TGTGCCAGCAGTGAAATTCGGGGGCTTGGGTCACCCCTCCACTTT. Translated, it gives CASSEIRGLGSPLHF.

The chain has TRBV28 and TRBJ2-3; TRBD1 might be the D (5 bases). The CDR3 extends over 16 amino acids. The V and J ends lost 6 bases and 0 bases respectively, with 16 bases between them. CDR1 and CDR2 from the germline V gene are MDHEN and SYDVKM. The CDR3 region is CASSPGSGYSTDTQYF. Here the CDR3 DNA reads TGTGCCAGCAGCCCCGGTTCAGGGTATAGCACAGATACGCAGTATTTT. The full variable domain, rest sourced from reference TRBV28 and TRBJ2-3, is DVKVTQSSRYLVKRTGEKVFLECVQDMDHENMFWYRQDPGLGLRLIYFSYDVKMKEKGDIPEGYSVSREKKERFSLILESASTNQTSMYLCASSPGSGYSTDTQYFGPGTRLTVL.

The CDR3 DNA reads TGTGCCAGTTCCGTCGCTGCAACTAATGAAAAACTGTTTTTT. The encoded protein is CASSVAATNEKLFF. The rearrangement links TRBV27 to TRBJ1-4; D gene uncertain. Germline V gene data show CDR1 as MNHEY and CDR2 as SMNVEV (reference sequence). Trimming left V 9 bases short and J 0 bases short, with 11 bases between. The length of the CDR3 is 14 residues.

This clone has more than one count but fewer than ten. Other DNA sequences of this sample code for an identical CDR3. The J gene is TRBJ1-1, the V gene TRBV4-2; no definite D call. The CDR3 sequence is 14 residues long. Germline V lookup: CDR1 LGHNA, CDR2 YNFKEQ. V dropped 1 base and J dropped 0 bases, with 6 bases sitting between them. The CDR3 sequence is CASSQVGVNTEAFF. CDR3 DNA: TGTGCCAGCAGCCAAGTTGGCGTGAACACTGAAGCTTTCTTT.

CDR3 region: CASSLTSGSGNEQFF. The CDR3 nucleotides are TGTGCCAGCAGTCTGACTAGCGGGAGTGGCAATGAGCAGTTCTTC. V usage is TRBV7-6 and J usage is TRBJ2-1; 12 nucleotides agree with TRBD2. CDR1 is SGHVS, CDR2 FNYEAQ, per germline. CDR3 length equals 15 residues. V gave up 6 bases and J gave up 6 bases; unmatched junction bases: 6.

With regard to this clone: Different DNA sequences within this sample yield the same CDR3. The chain combines TRBV9 with TRBJ1-1; unclear D gene. This CDR3 spans 14 amino acids. V shed 4 bases and J shed 1 base, with 11 bases lying between them. The V gene's germline CDR1 is SGDLS and CDR2 YYNGEE. The CDR3 sequence: CASSPGSGNTEAFF. CDR3 DNA sequence: TGTGCCAGCAGCCCTGGATCGGGGAACACTGAAGCTTTCTTT.

V usage is TRBV9 and J usage is TRBJ1-2; D remains ambiguous. Germline CDR1 and CDR2: SGDLS and YYNGEE. The CDR3 is 17 amino acids. Trimming shortened V by 3 bases and J by 4 bases, and 22 bases separated the two germline ends. The CDR3 coding sequence is TGTGCCAGCAGCGGTGGGAGGAAGGGCATCGATGGCTATGGCTACACCTTC. This translates into CASSGGRKGIDGYGYTF.

The chain links TRBV2 to TRBJ1-4, with D perhaps TRBD1 (5 bases). V lost 6 bases to trimming and J lost 4 bases, with 6 bases between them. Germline CDR1 and CDR2: SNHLY and FYNNEI. This CDR3 comprises 12 residues. DNA for the CDR3: TGTGCCAGCAGGGGGGTTAATGAAAAACTGTTTTTT. This encodes CASRGVNEKLFF.

The chain has TRBV28 and TRBJ2-7; D tentatively reads TRBD1 or TRBD2 (5 bases each). Germline V gene sequence: CDR1 MDHEN, CDR2 SYDVKM. With 1 base removed from V and 5 bases from J, the gap between germline ends came to 12 bases. The CDR3 contains 14 residues. CDR3 DNA sequence: TGTGCCAGCAGTTTATCAGGGAGTCCCGACGAGCAGTACTTC. Amino acid sequence: CASSLSGSPDEQYF.

This chain links TRBV2 with TRBJ2-7; TRBD1 matches at 12 bases. Germline V gene sequence: CDR1 SNHLY, CDR2 FYNNEI. This CDR3 is 15 amino acids long. With 6 bases clipped from V and 2 bases from J, the junction kept 5 bases outside the gene matches. As DNA, the CDR3 is TGTGCCAGCAGCCACCGGGACAGGGGGCCCTACGAGCAGTACTTC. Amino acids: CASSHRDRGPYEQYF.

The rearrangement links TRBV27 to TRBJ2-3; 7 nucleotides match TRBD1. V shed 4 bases, J shed 0 bases, and the junction held 4 bases outside the gene matches. CDR3 length: 15 residues. In germline, CDR1 is MNHEY, CDR2 SMNVEV (reference sequence). CDR3 sequence reads: CASSSLQGSTDTQYF. The CDR3 DNA reads TGTGCCAGCAGTTCATTACAGGGGAGCACAGATACGCAGTATTTT.

DNA of the CDR3: TGTGCCAGCAGCAAGGACCTCTCTATAGGTGGCTACACCTTC. Amino acid sequence: CASSKDLSIGGYTF. The V call is TRBV27, the J call TRBJ1-2; D is unclear. From germline, CDR1 is MNHEY and CDR2 SMNVEV (reference sequence). The length of the CDR3 is 14 residues. V dropped 6 bases and J dropped 7 bases, with 18 bases sitting between them.

Concerning this clone: Other DNA sequences in this specimen translate into the identical CDR3. The rearrangement uses TRBV27 and TRBJ2-3, with D uncertain. The CDR3 is 11 residues long. The germline gives CDR1 MNHEY, CDR2 SMNVEV (reference sequence). Deletions cut 4 bases from V and 7 bases from J, with 6 bases between. CDR3 in amino acids: CASSSGHTQYF. The CDR3 nucleotides are TGTGCCAGCAGTTCGGGCCATACGCAGTATTTT.

Regarding this clone: The sample contains more than one DNA sequence encoding this CDR3. The V call is TRBV4-3, the J call TRBJ2-1; perhaps TRBD1 as D (6 bases). The germline V gene encodes CDR1 LGHNA and CDR2 YSLEER. The CDR3 is 15 amino acids. V gave up 1 base and J gave up 2 bases, with 9 bases separating them. The chain's CDR3 is CASSQGSGAYNEQFF. Here the CDR3 DNA reads TGCGCCAGCAGCCAAGGTTCAGGGGCCTACAATGAGCAGTTCTTC.

V is TRBV28 and J is TRBJ2-3, with D unclear. V lost 2 bases to trimming and J lost 2 bases, with 20 bases between them. Germline CDR1 is MDHEN and CDR2 is SYDVKM. This CDR3 has 18 amino acids. The CDR3 spells CASSLPTLTWTFTDTQYF. The CDR3 region has the DNA TGTGCCAGCAGTTTACCGACCCTGACGTGGACGTTCACAGATACGCAGTATTTT.

The CDR3 sequence: CASSSHYVPRHNEQFF. In DNA, the CDR3 is TGTGCCAGTAGTAGCCACTACGTCCCGAGGCACAATGAGCAGTTCTTC. The genes are TRBV19 and TRBJ2-1, with D unresolved. Germline assignment: CDR1 LNHDA and CDR2 SQIVND (reference sequence). The CDR3 runs to 16 residues. V was shortened by 4 bases and J by 5 bases, with 18 bases between the two germline ends.

The CDR3 sequence is CASSYQPRFF. The CDR3, as DNA: TGTGCCAGCAGTTACCAACCTAGGTTCTTC. The J gene is TRBJ2-1, the V gene TRBV27; D is unclear. There are 10 residues in the CDR3. V dropped 4 bases and J dropped 15 bases, with 10 bases sitting between them. The germline V gene encodes CDR1 MNHEY and CDR2 SMNVEV (reference sequence).

This chain connects TRBV2 to TRBJ2-7, with D possibly TRBD2 on 6 matching bases. The CDR3 has 13 residues. The germline V and J ends were trimmed by 6 bases and 3 bases, with 12 bases remaining between them. Germline CDR1 is SNHLY and CDR2 is FYNNEI. The CDR3 protein is CASSERAFYEQYF. The DNA for the CDR3 is TGTGCCAGCAGCGAGCGGGCGTTCTACGAGCAGTACTTC.